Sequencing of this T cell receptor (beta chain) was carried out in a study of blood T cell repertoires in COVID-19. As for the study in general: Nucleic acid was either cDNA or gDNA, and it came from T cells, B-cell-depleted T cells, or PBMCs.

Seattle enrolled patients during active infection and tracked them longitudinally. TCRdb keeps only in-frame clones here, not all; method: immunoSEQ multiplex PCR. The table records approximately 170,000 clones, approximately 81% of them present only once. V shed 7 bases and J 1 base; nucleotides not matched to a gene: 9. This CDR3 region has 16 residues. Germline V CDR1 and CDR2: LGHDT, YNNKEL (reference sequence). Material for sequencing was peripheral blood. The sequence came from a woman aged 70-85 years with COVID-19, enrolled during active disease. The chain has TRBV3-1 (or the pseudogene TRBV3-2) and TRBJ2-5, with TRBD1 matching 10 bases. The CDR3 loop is CASNFGQGGVQETQYF. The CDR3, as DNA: TGTGCCAGCAACTTCGGACAGGGGGGAGTCCAAGAGACCCAGTACTTC.